The 18 T cell receptor beta chains listed next were all sequenced from one sample in a study of OX40 agonist ivuxolimab in advanced cancers. The protocol was immunoSEQ multiplex PCR, while the TCRdb copy is restricted to in-frame clones and leaves out a portion. The data contain around 31,000 clones, about four fifths of them singletons. This specimen was CD4+ or CD8+ T cells sorted from blood, taken in a trial of the OX40 agonist ivuxolimab. The receptors shown here come from an adult with an advanced solid tumor such as melanoma, head and neck, liver or kidney cancer.

The chain couples TRBV7-3 to TRBJ1-3; 7 nucleotides align to TRBD1. The CDR3 length is 13 residues. After removal of 4 bases from V and 4 bases from J, the junction contained 1 base not matched to a gene. In germline, CDR1 is SGHTA, CDR2 FQGTGA. CDR3 region: CASSSDRGNTIYF. The CDR3 DNA sequence: TGTGCCAGCAGCTCGGACAGGGGAAACACCATATATTTT.

For the CDR3, the DNA is TGTGCCAGCAGCTTGTTAGCAACTAATGAAAAACTGTTTTTT. Translated: CASSLLATNEKLFF. The chain uses TRBV5-8 and TRBJ1-4, with D unclear. CDR1 and CDR2 from the germline V gene are SGHTS and YDEGEE. V dropped 1 base and J dropped 0 bases, with 4 bases sitting between them. The CDR3 sequence is 14 residues long.

V and J are TRBV28 and TRBJ1-5; no reliable D call. The germline gives CDR1 MDHEN, CDR2 SYDVKM. Trimming cost V 4 bases and J 2 bases, with 12 bases left between them. The CDR3 runs 15 residues. Here the CDR3 reads CASSWVSGGNQPQHF. Written as DNA, the CDR3 is TGTGCCAGCAGTTGGGTCTCCGGGGGCAATCAGCCCCAGCATTTT.

This clone has only one observation. V and J are TRBV7-3 and TRBJ1-2; 8 bases map to TRBD1. The germline CDR1 and CDR2 sequences are SGHTA and FQGTGA. The CDR3 totals 13 residues. Losses at the gene ends were 5 bases for V and 3 bases for J; bases not matched to a gene: 2. CDR3 DNA: TGTGCCAGCAGCAAGGACAGGGACTATGGCTACACCTTC. Protein sequence: CASSKDRDYGYTF.

This chain links TRBV10-3 with TRBJ2-3; 9 bases map to TRBD2. The junction had 3 bases not matched to a gene; V was cut back by 3 bases and J by 2 bases. This CDR3 has 15 residues. CDR1 is ENHRY and CDR2 is SYGVKD in the germline V gene. CDR3 sequence reads: CAISDAGGNTDTQYF. CDR3 nucleotide sequence: TGTGCCATCAGTGATGCGGGGGGGAACACAGATACGCAGTATTTT.

V is TRBV5-1 and J is TRBJ1-4, with D tentatively TRBD1 (5 bases). This CDR3 has 15 residues. Germline lookup yields CDR1 SGHRS and CDR2 YFSETQ. V was clipped by 4 bases and J by 4 bases, with 14 bases between them. The DNA of the CDR3 is TGCGCCAGCAGCCCCGACAGCAACCTTAATGAAAAACTGTTTTTT. Translation: CASSPDSNLNEKLFF. Combining the CDR3 with reference TRBV5-1 and TRBJ1-4 gives the whole variable domain KAGVTQTPRYLIKTRGQQVTLSCSPISGHRSVSWYQQTPGQGLQFLFEYFSETQRNKGNFPGRFSGRQFSNSRSEMNVSTLELGDSALYLCASSPDSNLNEKLFFGSGTQLSVL.

The CDR3 coding sequence is TGTGCCAGTAGTATAGAACGGGGATATAGCAATCAGCCCCAGCATTTT. It encodes CASSIERGYSNQPQHF. The J gene is TRBJ1-5, the V gene TRBV19; D unclear. The CDR3 loop spans 16 amino acids. V lost 0 bases and J lost 0, with 9 bases in between. CDR1 and CDR2 (germline): LNHDA, SQIVND (reference sequence).

The rearrangement links TRBV30 to TRBJ1-2; D might be TRBD1 (5 bases). The CDR3 is 17 amino acids. Germline-derived CDR1 and CDR2 are GTSNPN and SVGIG (reference sequence). V lost 3 bases to trimming and J lost 3 bases, with 23 bases between them. The CDR3 protein is CAWRADPRGRSYYGYTF. CDR3 sequence (DNA): TGTGCCTGGAGGGCCGATCCTCGGGGCAGGAGTTACTATGGCTACACCTTC.

This chain links TRBV6-1 with TRBJ1-5; D not resolved. This CDR3 spans 12 amino acids. V was cut by 6 bases and J by 7 bases, with 10 bases left in between. Germline CDR1 MNHNS, CDR2 SASEGT. The DNA for the CDR3 is TGTGCCAGCAGGGAAATGAGACAGCCCCAGCATTTT. Protein sequence: CASREMRQPQHF.

The rearrangement links TRBV7-9 to TRBJ2-1; D perhaps matches TRBD2 (7 bases). Germline CDR1 reads SEHNR; CDR2 reads FQNEAQ (reference sequence). Trimming removed 2 bases from V and 2 bases from J, with 10 bases in between. The CDR3 sequence is 15 residues long. CDR3 bases: TGTGCCAGCAGCTTAACAGGGAGGGCCTACAATGAGCAGTTCTTC. Amino acids: CASSLTGRAYNEQFF.

This clone has more than one count but fewer than ten. The chain's CDR3 is CASSSQLNYGYTF. CDR3 nucleotides: TGTGCCAGCAGCTCCCAACTAAACTATGGCTACACCTTC. The gene calls are TRBV7-2 and TRBJ1-2; the D is unclear. The CDR3 totals 13 residues. The germline V gene encodes CDR1 SGHTA and CDR2 FQGNSA. The V end was cut by 4 bases, the J end by 2 bases, with 8 bases between.

V and J are TRBV19 and TRBJ2-1; 8 bases agree with TRBD2. Germline V gives CDR1 LNHDA, CDR2 SQIVND (reference sequence). The J segment lost 1 base and the V segment lost 5 bases, leaving 7 bases of the junction unmatched. The CDR3 is 16 amino acids. The CDR3 protein is CASSVIRGGSYNEQFF. In DNA form, the CDR3 reads TGTGCCAGTAGTGTAATTCGGGGGGGATCCTACAATGAGCAGTTCTTC.

V is TRBV4-2 and J is TRBJ1-2; 8 bases line up with TRBD1. The CDR3 length is 17 residues. Germline CDR1 reads LGHNA; CDR2 reads YNFKEQ. After removal of 0 bases from V and 4 bases from J, the junction contained 10 bases not matched to a gene. The CDR3 bases are TGTGCCAGCAGCCAAGACCCCGGCAGGGGGCGTATCTATGGCTACACCTTC. Its translation: CASSQDPGRGRIYGYTF.

V usage is TRBV6-4 and J usage is TRBJ2-7; the D gene is possibly TRBD2 (6 bases). CDR1 is MRHNA and CDR2 is SNTAGT in the germline V gene. Trimming removed 8 bases from V and 7 bases from J, with 12 bases in between. This CDR3 has 11 residues. The CDR3 DNA reads TGTGCCAGCGGGGGGAGGCGGGAGCAGTACTTC. Encoded protein: CASGGRREQYF.

The sample holds one count of this clone. The chain joins TRBV7-2 to TRBJ1-2, with 7 nucleotides matching TRBD1. The CDR3 extends over 14 amino acids. Germline trimming cut 1 base from V and 2 bases from J; bases unmatched to any gene: 1. Germline V lookup: CDR1 SGHTA, CDR2 FQGNSA. The DNA for the CDR3 is TGTGCCAGCAGCTTAGGGGGACAGAACTATGGCTACACCTTC. This gives the protein CASSLGGQNYGYTF.

Remarks on this clone: The junction differs from germline at one of its ends, possibly a read error. This rearrangement joins TRBV6-5 to TRBJ1-5; D possibly corresponds to TRBD1 (5 bases). Germline V gives CDR1 MNHEY, CDR2 SVGAGI. The CDR3 contains 14 residues. CDR3 residues: CAISVAGTNQPQHF. CDR3 DNA: TGTGCCATCAGTGTCGCAGGGACTAATCAGCCCCAGCATTTT.

A few counts support this clone. This chain connects TRBV28 to TRBJ2-1; D unclear. This CDR3 contains 16 residues. V gave up 5 bases and J gave up 6 bases, with 20 bases separating them. From germline, CDR1 is MDHEN and CDR2 SYDVKM. CDR3 bases: TGTGCCAGCAGTGGTCCCTCCTTAACAGTCACCAATGAGCAGTTCTTC. The encoded protein is CASSGPSLTVTNEQFF.

V and J are TRBV5-1 and TRBJ1-6; D is ambiguous. With 6 bases removed from V and 7 bases from J, the gap between germline ends came to 11 bases. The germline V gene has CDR1 SGHRS and CDR2 YFSETQ. CDR3 size: 13 residues. Written as DNA, the CDR3 is TGCGCCAGCACTTTGGACGGGAATTCACCCCTCCACTTT. Translated: CASTLDGNSPLHF.